Each of the 21 T cell receptor beta chains below was sequenced from the same sample in a study of blood T cell repertoires in COVID-19. TCRdb's table, derived via immunoSEQ multiplex PCR, lists solely in-frame clones and lacks some. The table records around 78,000 clones, roughly nine tenths of them present only once. Sequencing input: peripheral blood. Receptor source: a woman aged 55-75 years with acute or convalescent COVID-19.

This sequence joins TRBV4-3 and TRBJ2-1; D is unclear. V lost 0 bases and J 2 bases, leaving 11 bases between the germline ends. The CDR3 has 16 residues. Germline V gene sequence: CDR1 LGHNA, CDR2 YSLEER. CDR3 sequence reads: CASSQDADETYNEQFF. The CDR3 DNA reads TGCGCCAGCAGCCAAGATGCGGATGAGACCTACAATGAGCAGTTCTTC.

The chain uses TRBV20-1 and TRBJ2-1; no reliable D call. The ends were cut back, 3 bases at V and 7 bases at J, with 7 bases in the middle. CDR3 length equals 11 residues. Germline V gene data show CDR1 as DFQATT and CDR2 as SNEGSKA (reference sequence). The CDR3 sequence is CSASLENEQFF. The CDR3 nucleotides read TGCAGTGCTAGTCTGGAGAATGAGCAGTTCTTC.

This chain joins TRBV7-2 and TRBJ1-2; TRBD1 aligns across 10 bases. There are 16 residues in the CDR3. Germline trimming cut 1 base from V and 0 bases from J; bases unmatched to any gene: 2. CDR1 and CDR2 from the germline V gene are SGHTA and FQGNSA. The CDR3 bases are TGTGCCAGCAGCTTAGAAGGGACAGGGGCTAACTATGGCTACACCTTC. As protein: CASSLEGTGANYGYTF.

V gene TRBV5-1 combines with J gene TRBJ2-7; 9 bases line up with TRBD2. The CDR3 contains 15 residues. J lost 7 bases, V lost 4 bases, and 12 bases had no gene match. Looked up from germline, CDR1 is SGHRS and CDR2 is YFSETQ. The chain's CDR3 is CASSPTSGSSEEQYF. The CDR3 bases are TGCGCCAGCAGCCCGACTAGCGGTTCTTCGGAAGAGCAGTACTTC.

V is TRBV19 and J is TRBJ2-5; D call uncertain. CDR1 is LNHDA and CDR2 is SQIVND in the germline V gene (reference sequence). The CDR3 loop spans 14 amino acids. V was pared by 5 bases and J by 2 bases, with 12 bases between. This CDR3 reads CASSVSAVQETQYF. In DNA, the CDR3 is TGTGCCAGTAGTGTGAGTGCCGTTCAAGAGACCCAGTACTTC.

This clone was seen more than once but under ten times. The chain combines TRBV7-2 with TRBJ2-3, with 9 bases aligning to TRBD2. The length of the CDR3 is 16 residues. Germline CDR1 and CDR2: SGHTA and FQGNSA. The trim removed 5 bases at V and 2 bases at J, leaving 8 bases unmatched. The CDR3 DNA reads as TGTGCCAGCAGCCCAAGACTAGCGGCGTTCACAGATACGCAGTATTTT. Its protein is CASSPRLAAFTDTQYF.

The V and J genes are TRBV2 and TRBJ2-3; TRBD1 agrees at 7 bases. Looked up from germline, CDR1 is SNHLY and CDR2 is FYNNEI. This CDR3 has 15 amino acids. With V trimmed by 1 base and J by 1 base, 2 bases remained unmatched. The CDR3 DNA reads as TGTGCCAGCAGTGAAGAGGGGGCAGGCACAGATACGCAGTATTTT. This translates into CASSEEGAGTDTQYF.

This clone has a handful of counts. The chain joins TRBV18 to TRBJ1-1, with a weak D call TRBD1 (6 bases). CDR1 and CDR2 (germline): KGHSH, LQKENI. The CDR3 has 16 residues. Trimming shortened V by 2 bases and J by 1 base, and 14 bases separated the two germline ends. The CDR3 sequence: CASSPRGGQENTEAFF. In DNA form, the CDR3 reads TGTGCCAGCTCACCAAGGGGGGGCCAGGAGAACACTGAAGCTTTCTTT. Full variable domain (outside the CDR3, taken from reference TRBV18 and TRBJ1-1): NAGVMQNPRHLVRRRGQEARLRCSPMKGHSHVYWYRQLPEEGLKFMVYLQKENIIDESGMPKERFSAEFPKEGPSILRIQQVVRGDSAAYFCASSPRGGQENTEAFFGQGTRLTVV.

The chain uses TRBV27 and TRBJ1-2, with 7 positions matching TRBD1. The CDR3 is 15 residues long. The V gene end was trimmed by 6 bases and the J gene end by 4 bases; junction bases not matched to a gene: 11. The germline V gene has CDR1 MNHEY and CDR2 SMNVEV (reference sequence). The DNA for the CDR3 is TGTGCCAGCAGAATAATAGGGGGCCCCGGCTATGGCTACACCTTC. Translated, it gives CASRIIGGPGYGYTF.

This chain joins TRBV24-1 and TRBJ2-3; a possible D gene is TRBD2 (5 bases). Germline V lookup: CDR1 KGHDR, CDR2 SFDVKD. The CDR3 has 16 residues. Between the trimmed V and J ends, which lost 1 base and 6 bases, there was a span of 16 bases. The CDR3 nucleotides are TGTGCCACCAGTGATTTAGAAGCTAGCTCTCTGGATACGCAGTATTTT. It is translated as CATSDLEASSLDTQYF.

This chain links TRBV19 with TRBJ1-5; D ambiguous. V shed 8 bases and J shed 2 bases, with 13 bases lying between them. Germline V gene sequence: CDR1 LNHDA, CDR2 SQIVND (reference sequence). This CDR3 has 14 amino acids. The chain's CDR3 is CASSQGGGNQPQHF. CDR3 DNA sequence: TGTGCCAGTTCCCAAGGCGGTGGCAATCAGCCCCAGCATTTT.

This rearrangement joins TRBV6-1 to TRBJ2-7; 8 bases align to TRBD1. Germline V gives CDR1 MNHNS, CDR2 SASEGT. The CDR3 is made up of 17 amino acids. V was pared by 0 bases and J by 0 bases, with 7 bases of the junction left unmatched. The CDR3 is CASSEALGQGGSYEQYF. CDR3 in DNA: TGTGCCAGCAGTGAAGCGCTCGGACAGGGCGGCTCCTACGAGCAGTACTTC.

V is TRBV6-5 and J is TRBJ1-2, with a possible D match to TRBD1 (5 bases). Looked up from germline, CDR1 is MNHEY and CDR2 is SVGAGI. CDR3 length equals 15 residues. Trimming took off 0 bases at V and 4 bases at J, with 12 bases between the two ends. CDR3 sequence: CASSYSFQTGYGYTF. The DNA of the CDR3 is TGTGCCAGCAGTTACTCATTCCAAACAGGCTATGGCTACACCTTC.

The rearrangement uses TRBV30 and TRBJ1-6; 9 bases map to TRBD1. From germline, CDR1 is GTSNPN and CDR2 SVGIG (reference sequence). The junction had 7 bases not matched to a gene; V was cut back by 3 bases and J by 10 bases. The CDR3 consists of 14 residues. The chain's CDR3 is CAWSEGQGGSPLHF. The CDR3 nucleotides read TGTGCCTGGAGCGAGGGACAGGGTGGATCACCCCTCCACTTT.

The CDR3 region is CASSRDQRTEAFF. CDR3 nucleotides: TGCGCCAGCAGCCGCGACCAGAGGACTGAAGCTTTCTTT. The gene calls are TRBV4-3 and TRBJ1-1, with unresolved D. Between the trimmed V and J ends, which lost 4 bases and 5 bases, there was a span of 11 bases. CDR1 and CDR2 (germline): LGHNA, YSLEER. The CDR3 consists of 13 residues.

The rearrangement links TRBV6-2 or TRBV6-3 to TRBJ2-7; TRBD1 might be the D (5 bases). The CDR3 has 17 residues. The germline V gene has CDR1 MNHEY and CDR2 SVGEGT. Trimming took 2 bases from V and 0 from J, leaving 17 bases between them. The CDR3 region is CASSYVLGERSSYEQYF. The CDR3 DNA reads TGTGCCAGCAGTTACGTGTTAGGGGAAAGAAGCTCCTACGAGCAGTACTTC.

This sequence joins TRBV7-9 and TRBJ1-2, with 11 bases fitting TRBD1. The length of the CDR3 is 14 residues. The junction had 4 bases not matched to a gene; V was cut back by 4 bases and J by 6 bases. Germline V gene data show CDR1 as SEHNR and CDR2 as FQNEAQ (reference sequence). The CDR3 nucleotides read TGTGCCAGCAGCTCGGGACAGGGGGATGATGGCTACACCTTC. Protein product: CASSSGQGDDGYTF. Looking up the rest from reference TRBV7-9 and TRBJ1-2 gives the full variable domain: DTGVSQNPRHKITKRGQNVTFRCDPISEHNRLYWYRQTLGQGPEFLTYFQNEAQLEKSRLLSDRFSAERPKGSFSTLEIQRTEQGDSAMYLCASSSGQGDDGYTFGSGTRLTVV.

The gene calls are TRBV27 and TRBJ2-2; 7 bases are a match to TRBD2. The CDR3 is made up of 16 amino acids. Unmatched junction bases numbered 7, after V lost 6 bases and J lost 0 bases. Germline V CDR1 and CDR2: MNHEY, SMNVEV (reference sequence). The CDR3 DNA is TGTGCCAGCAGGAGTCTAGCGGATTCGAACACCGGGGAGCTGTTTTTT. Encoded protein: CASRSLADSNTGELFF.

This clone was observed a single time. The chain uses TRBV28 and TRBJ1-5, with D possibly matching TRBD1 (5 bases). Trimming left V 2 bases short and J 5 bases short, with 10 bases between. The CDR3 consists of 14 residues. CDR1 and CDR2 from the germline V gene are MDHEN and SYDVKM. CDR3 bases: TGTGCCAGCAGTTTAGGGGCTGATCATCAGCCCCAGCATTTT. Residues: CASSLGADHQPQHF.

This chain links TRBV6-5 with TRBJ2-7; 10 bases line up with TRBD2. The CDR3 length is 13 residues. CDR1 MNHEY and CDR2 SVGAGI come from the germline V gene. Germline trimming cut 8 bases from V and 4 bases from J; bases unmatched to any gene: 5. CDR3 sequence reads: CASGLAGDYEQYF. The CDR3 bases are TGTGCCAGCGGTCTAGCGGGGGATTACGAGCAGTACTTC.

The rearrangement uses TRBV28 and TRBJ2-7; D is ambiguous. The V end was cut by 2 bases, the J end by 4 bases, with 9 bases between. CDR1 and CDR2 (germline): MDHEN, SYDVKM. The CDR3 is 13 amino acids. The CDR3 spells CASSLDQNYEQYF. The DNA of the CDR3 is TGTGCCAGCAGTTTAGATCAGAATTACGAGCAGTACTTC.